This entry lists 21 T cell receptor beta chains sequenced from one sample in a study of cytomegalovirus exposure and HLA in healthy donors. The PCR made use of 60 Vbeta and 13 Jbeta primers. TCRdb's table, derived via immunoSEQ multiplex PCR, lists solely in-frame clones and lacks some. The table shows 180,000 or so clones, with 75% to 80% occurring only once. Source material: PBMCs. The receptors derive from a middle-aged man in good health and CMV-seropositive.

The gene calls are TRBV4-3 and TRBJ1-4; D uncertain. This CDR3 spans 18 amino acids. The germline gives CDR1 LGHNA, CDR2 YSLEER. The V end was cut by 0 bases, the J end by 7 bases, with 21 bases between. The CDR3 loop is CASSQDPSSGRVGEKLFF. The CDR3 DNA is TGCGCCAGCAGCCAAGATCCGAGCTCCGGGCGGGTTGGTGAAAAACTGTTTTTT.

For this clone: Other DNA sequences of this sample code for an identical CDR3. The chain joins TRBV11-2 to TRBJ2-7; D is possibly TRBD1 (5 bases). CDR1 and CDR2 from the germline V gene are SGHAT and FQNNGV. The CDR3 runs to 14 residues. Trimming shortened V by 0 bases and J by 1 base, and 7 bases separated the two germline ends. CDR3 loop: CASSLDPGSYEQYV. The CDR3 coding sequence is TGTGCCAGCAGCTTAGACCCAGGGTCCTACGAGCAGTACGTC.

The V call is TRBV2, the J call TRBJ1-5; tentatively, D is TRBD1 (5 bases). V was pared by 1 base and J by 2 bases, with 9 bases between. The CDR3 loop spans 15 amino acids. Germline V gene lookup returns CDR1 SNHLY and CDR2 FYNNEI. CDR3 residues: CASSEGGEGNQPQHF. CDR3 DNA sequence: TGTGCCAGCAGTGAAGGGGGGGAAGGCAATCAGCCCCAGCATTTT.

The V gene is TRBV7-8, the J gene TRBJ1-4, with TRBD1 matching 7 bases. Germline trimming cut 5 bases from V and 5 bases from J; bases unmatched to any gene: 8. Germline V CDR1 and CDR2: SGHVS, FQNEAQ. The CDR3 spans 15 residues. The CDR3: CASSLGQSKNEKLFF. In DNA, the CDR3 is TGTGCCAGCAGCCTGGGACAGAGTAAGAATGAAAAACTGTTTTTT. Full variable domain (remainder filled in from reference TRBV7-8 and TRBJ1-4): GAGVSQSPRYKVAKRGQDVALRCDPISGHVSLFWYQQALGQGPEFLTYFQNEAQLDKSGLPSDRFFAERPEGSVSTLKIQRTQQEDSAVYLCASSLGQSKNEKLFFGSGTQLSVL.

This clone was counted only a few times. The chain employs TRBV6-5 and TRBJ1-5; D not resolved. The V gene's germline CDR1 is MNHEY and CDR2 SVGAGI. V was trimmed by 0 bases and J by 1 base, leaving 7 bases between them. The CDR3 has 15 amino acids. CDR3 sequence reads: CASSYSSESNQPQHF. DNA of the CDR3: TGTGCCAGCAGTTACTCTTCAGAAAGCAATCAGCCCCAGCATTTT.

The chain links TRBV5-4 to TRBJ2-3; perhaps TRBD2 as D (6 bases). The length of the CDR3 is 16 residues. Germline V gene lookup returns CDR1 SGHNT and CDR2 YYREEE (reference sequence). V was pared by 0 bases and J by 1 base, with 12 bases between. The CDR3, as DNA: TGTGCCAGCAGCTTGGTATCGTGGGGGGGCACAGATACGCAGTATTTT. Its translation: CASSLVSWGGTDTQYF. The entire variable domain, with the rest obtained from reference TRBV5-4 and TRBJ2-3, is as follows: ETGVTQSPTHLIKTRGQQVTLRCSSQSGHNTVSWYQQALGQGPQFIFQYYREEENGRGNFPPRFSGLQFPNYSSELNVNALELDDSALYLCASSLVSWGGTDTQYFGPGTRLTVL.

This chain joins TRBV2 and TRBJ1-3, with 8 positions matching TRBD1. V was pared by 3 bases and J by 0 bases, with 4 bases of the junction left unmatched. The CDR3 loop spans 16 amino acids. Germline-derived CDR1 and CDR2 are SNHLY and FYNNEI. Here the CDR3 DNA reads TGTGCCAGCAGTGACGGACAGGGTAACTCTGGAAACACCATATATTTT. Protein product: CASSDGQGNSGNTIYF.

This sequence joins TRBV5-5 and TRBJ1-2; 11 bases are a match to TRBD1. The CDR3 is 16 amino acids. V lost 4 bases, J lost 5 bases, and 10 bases stayed unmatched. Per germline, CDR1 SGHKS and CDR2 YYEKEE (reference sequence). CDR3 amino acids: CASSLGQGAYQYGYTF. CDR3 nucleotide sequence: TGTGCCAGCAGCCTAGGACAGGGGGCATACCAGTATGGCTACACCTTC.

The chain employs TRBV30 and TRBJ2-1; D perhaps matches TRBD2 (6 bases). CDR3 size: 16 residues. Germline-derived CDR1 and CDR2 are GTSNPN and SVGIG (reference sequence). The V gene lost 0 bases and the J gene lost 0 bases, with 12 bases spanning the gap. This CDR3 is CAWSVKGLSSYNEQFF. The CDR3 DNA sequence: TGTGCCTGGAGTGTAAAGGGACTTAGCTCCTACAATGAGCAGTTCTTC.

The chain recombines TRBV12-1 with TRBJ2-1; the table's D call, TRBD2, was not checked against the DNA. TRBV12-1 is annotated as a pseudogene. The CDR3 totals 18 residues. Here the CDR3 reads CASSFAGPGTSGYNEQFF. CDR3 in DNA: TGTGCCAGCAGCTTTGCGGGGCCCGGGACTAGCGGTTACAATGAGCAGTTCTTC.

The rearrangement links TRBV6-5 to TRBJ2-5; TRBD2 might be the D (5 bases). V lost 6 bases and J lost 3, with 17 bases in between. This CDR3 is built from 15 residues. CDR1 and CDR2 from the germline V gene are MNHEY and SVGAGI. CDR3 coding DNA: TGTGCCAGCAGCACCCCCGCCAAGGGAGAAGAGACCCAGTACTTC. Protein sequence: CASSTPAKGEETQYF.

The chain employs TRBV9 and TRBJ2-7; D is ambiguous. The CDR3 is 13 amino acids. V was cut by 3 bases and J by 0 bases, with 7 bases left in between. Per germline, CDR1 SGDLS and CDR2 YYNGEE. CDR3 residues: CASSADTSYEQYF. The DNA of the CDR3 is TGTGCCAGCAGCGCCGACACCTCCTACGAGCAGTACTTC.

The V gene is TRBV11-1, the J gene TRBJ1-4; 7 bases match TRBD1. V was pared by 4 bases and J by 6 bases, with 5 bases of the junction left unmatched. Germline CDR1 SGHAT, CDR2 FQDESV (reference sequence). The CDR3 covers 14 residues. CDR3 in DNA: TGTGCCAGCAGCTCTCCCGACAGGGATGAAAAACTGTTTTTT. This translates into CASSSPDRDEKLFF.

The V call is TRBV6-5, the J call TRBJ2-5, with D hard to call. Trimming pared 2 bases from V and 12 bases from J, leaving 10 bases between. The CDR3 consists of 11 residues. The germline V gene encodes CDR1 MNHEY and CDR2 SVGAGI. This chain's CDR3 is CASSYAKIEYF. DNA of the CDR3: TGTGCCAGCAGTTACGCCAAGATAGAGTACTTC.

The chain carries TRBV28 and TRBJ2-5, with D perhaps matching TRBD2 (6 bases). The CDR3 has 14 residues. V was cut by 2 bases and J by 1 base, with 8 bases left in between. From germline, CDR1 is MDHEN and CDR2 SYDVKM. The CDR3 protein is CASSLAGIQETQYF. The CDR3 region has the DNA TGTGCCAGCAGTTTAGCGGGGATCCAAGAGACCCAGTACTTC.

V usage is TRBV2 and J usage is TRBJ1-6, with 7 bases that match TRBD1. V was clipped by 4 bases and J by 6 bases; unmatched bases: 3. The germline V gene encodes CDR1 SNHLY and CDR2 FYNNEI. This CDR3 region has 14 residues. DNA for the CDR3: TGTGCCAGCAGTGTTGGGACAGCTAATTCACCCCTCCACTTT. Translating it yields CASSVGTANSPLHF.

The rearrangement joins TRBV27 to TRBJ2-7; 8 positions agree with TRBD1. V lost 10 bases and J lost 6; bases outside the gene matches: 8. The CDR3 consists of 12 residues. In germline, CDR1 is MNHEY, CDR2 SMNVEV (reference sequence). The CDR3 sequence is CAIKTGAGEQYF. The CDR3 nucleotides are TGTGCCATAAAGACAGGGGCGGGCGAGCAGTACTTC.

V and J are TRBV11-2 and TRBJ2-7; possible D gene TRBD1, 6 bases. The CDR3 is 16 residues long. The V and J ends lost 1 base and 5 bases respectively, with 18 bases between them. Germline CDR1 and CDR2: SGHAT and FQNNGV. The CDR3: CASSLGGRGHLNEQYV. The CDR3 bases are TGTGCCAGCAGCTTAGGCGGCCGGGGACATTTGAACGAGCAGTACGTC.

There are a few counts of this clone. This sequence joins TRBV14 and TRBJ1-6, with 10 bases fitting TRBD1. The J segment lost 7 bases and the V segment lost 2 bases, leaving 2 bases of the junction unmatched. Germline assignment: CDR1 SGHDN and CDR2 FVKESK. The CDR3 length is 15 residues. The CDR3 loop reads CASSQRTGGNSPLHF. CDR3 coding DNA: TGTGCCAGCAGCCAAAGGACAGGGGGAAATTCACCCCTCCACTTT.

This clone was seen only a few times. The chain recombines TRBV5-6 with TRBJ1-1, with D unclear. CDR1 and CDR2 from the germline V gene are SGHDT and YYEEEE. This CDR3 region has 15 residues. Deletions cut 0 bases from V and 0 bases from J, with 9 bases between. The CDR3 DNA follows: TGTGCCAGCAGCTTGGTTGTAGTCTTGAACACTGAAGCTTTCTTT. Protein product: CASSLVVVLNTEAFF.

The chain employs TRBV2 and TRBJ1-4; D is possibly TRBD1 (5 bases). V lost 3 bases, J lost 6 bases, and 14 bases lay in between. The germline V gene encodes CDR1 SNHLY and CDR2 FYNNEI. This CDR3 is built from 15 residues. The CDR3 sequence is CASSELAGGDEKLFF. CDR3 sequence (DNA): TGTGCCAGCAGTGAGTTGGCAGGAGGGGATGAAAAACTGTTTTTT.